This T cell receptor (beta chain) was found in a study of T cells in Graves' hyperthyroidism and ophthalmopathy. Across the study: Peripheral blood samples were taken at initial diagnosis, prior to any treatment. Whole-study findings and limits: In validation, the model predicted ophthalmopathy. These predictions came a median about 6.5 months before onset.

This clonotype was observed a handful of times. Antigen: not known. Mismatch with germline at one junction end may stem from a read error. Researchers took RNA transcripts and amplified the TCR beta CDR3 regions from them. The primer set for the first-round RT-PCR of the TCR CDR3 was HTBI. MiXCR was run by TCRdb on the multiplex PCR reads, yielding one entry per CDR3 protein. The sample lists about 640,000 distinct CDR3 sequences; around 21% were seen once. In the ophthalmopathy cohort, Clinical Activity Score was at least 3, NOSPECS grade at least 4, and duration under 3 months. PBMCs were derived from approximately 10 ml fresh peripheral blood. From germline, CDR1 is SNHLY and CDR2 FYNNEI. The length of the CDR3 is 13 residues.

Source material: blood. The receptor comes from a man younger than 40 with Graves' ophthalmopathy. The chain links TRBV2 to TRBJ2-5; 10 bases match TRBD2. The DNA for the CDR3 is TGTGCCAGCAGTGACGGAACTAGCGGGACGCCGAACTTC. Its translation is CASSDGTSGTPNF.